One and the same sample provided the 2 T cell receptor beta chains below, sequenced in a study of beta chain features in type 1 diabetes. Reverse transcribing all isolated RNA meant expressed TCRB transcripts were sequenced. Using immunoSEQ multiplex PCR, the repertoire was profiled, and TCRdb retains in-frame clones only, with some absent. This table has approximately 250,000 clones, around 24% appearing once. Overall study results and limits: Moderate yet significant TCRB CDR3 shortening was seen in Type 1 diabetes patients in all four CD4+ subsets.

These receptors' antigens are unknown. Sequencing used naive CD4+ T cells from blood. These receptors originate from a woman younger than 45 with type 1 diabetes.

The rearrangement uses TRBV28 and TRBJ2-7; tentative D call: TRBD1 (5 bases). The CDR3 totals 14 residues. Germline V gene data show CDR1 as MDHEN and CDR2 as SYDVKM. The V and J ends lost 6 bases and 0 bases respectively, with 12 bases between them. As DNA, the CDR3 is TGTGCCAGCAGGCGGCAGGGTAGCTCCTACGAGCAGTACTTC. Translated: CASRRQGSSYEQYF.

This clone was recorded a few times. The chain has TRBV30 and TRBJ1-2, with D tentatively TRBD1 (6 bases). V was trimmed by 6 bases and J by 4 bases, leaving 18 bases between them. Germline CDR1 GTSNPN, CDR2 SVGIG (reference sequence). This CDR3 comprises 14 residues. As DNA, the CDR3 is TGTGCCTGCGCCCGGGGCAGGGGCGCCTATGGCTACACCTTC. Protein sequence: CACARGRGAYGYTF.